This TCR beta chain was captured in a study of Ad26.COV2.S vaccination and SARS-CoV-2 variants. The wider study: Enrolled in COV1001, the donor was in the Ad26.COV2.S trial arm, which received the vaccine. Notes on the study in general: Spike-specific responses of CD8+ and CD4+ T cells were reported to display substantial breadth after vaccination.

Some clones are missing from TCRdb's copy, which holds only in-frame ones; the method was immunoSEQ multiplex PCR. This table holds some 350,000 clones, about 85% found once. The length of the CDR3 is 15 residues. From germline, CDR1 is SGHVS and CDR2 FNYEAQ. Germline trimming cut 0 bases from V and 6 bases from J; bases unmatched to any gene: 5. Comments on this clone: The target antigen is unknown.

Treatment given: about 20 received Ad26.COV2.S at low or high dose, single or two shots; about 5 received placebo; per-sample allocation not given. Sampling took place 63 days after the first vaccine or placebo injection. V and J are TRBV7-6 and TRBJ2-5; 9 bases are shared with TRBD2. This clonotype originated in a person aged 18-60 years who received the Ad26.COV2.S COVID-19 vaccine or a placebo. The material sequenced was peripheral blood, taken in a trial of Ad26.COV2.S vaccine versus placebo. CDR3 coding DNA: TGTGCCAGCAGCTTAGCTAGCGGGGGCCAGAAGACCCAGTACTTC. Translated: CASSLASGGQKTQYF.